The clone carrying this T cell receptor beta chain has a count of ten or more. Germline V gives CDR1 KGHSH, CDR2 LQKENI. The CDR3 is 13 amino acids. The V gene end was trimmed by 5 bases and the J gene end by 2 bases; junction bases not matched to a gene: 3. Graves' hyperthyroidism qualified as stable when ophthalmopathy did not progress within 18 months. A patient was excluded if there was uncontrolled infection, other autoimmune disease, pregnancy or lactation. This specimen belongs to a study of T cells in Graves' hyperthyroidism and ophthalmopathy. What was amplified from RNA transcripts were TCR beta CDR3 regions. RT-PCR in the first round (using the HTBI primer set) targeted the TCR CDR3. TCRdb used MiXCR to reprocess the multiplex PCR reads, holding one entry per CDR3 protein. The top ten hold roughly 15% of the sample, which has around 420,000 distinct CDR3 sequences, roughly 14% seen once.

The sequenced material came from blood. The chain uses TRBV18 and TRBJ2-7; 7 bases map to TRBD1. The clonotype comes from a woman younger than 35 with Graves' hyperthyroidism. The CDR3: CASSGQATYEQYF. The CDR3 DNA follows: TGTGCCAGCTCAGGACAGGCGACCTACGAGCAGTACTTC.